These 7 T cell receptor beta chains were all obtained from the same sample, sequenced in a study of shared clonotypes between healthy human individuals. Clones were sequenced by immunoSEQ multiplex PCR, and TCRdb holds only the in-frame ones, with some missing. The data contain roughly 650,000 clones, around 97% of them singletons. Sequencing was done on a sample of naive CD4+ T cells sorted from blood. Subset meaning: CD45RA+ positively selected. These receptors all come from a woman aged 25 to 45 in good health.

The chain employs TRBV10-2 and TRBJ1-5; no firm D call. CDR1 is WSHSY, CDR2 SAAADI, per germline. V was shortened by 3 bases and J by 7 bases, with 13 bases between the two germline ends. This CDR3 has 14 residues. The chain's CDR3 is CASSELTPMQPQHF. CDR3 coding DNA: TGCGCCAGCAGTGAATTGACACCCATGCAGCCCCAGCATTTT.

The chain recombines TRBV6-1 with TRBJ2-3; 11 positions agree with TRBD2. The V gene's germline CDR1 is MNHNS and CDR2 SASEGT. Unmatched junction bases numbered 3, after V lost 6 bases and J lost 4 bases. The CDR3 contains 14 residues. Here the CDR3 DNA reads TGTGCCAGCAGAGCTAGCGGGAGGCCAGATACGCAGTATTTT. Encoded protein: CASRASGRPDTQYF.

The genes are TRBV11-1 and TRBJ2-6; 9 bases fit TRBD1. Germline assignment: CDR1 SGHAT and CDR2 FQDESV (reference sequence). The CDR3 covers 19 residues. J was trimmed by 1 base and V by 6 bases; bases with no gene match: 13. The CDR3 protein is CASRQPRQGVVSGANVLTF. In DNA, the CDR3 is TGTGCCAGCAGACAACCCCGACAGGGGGTGGTTTCTGGGGCCAACGTCCTGACTTTC.

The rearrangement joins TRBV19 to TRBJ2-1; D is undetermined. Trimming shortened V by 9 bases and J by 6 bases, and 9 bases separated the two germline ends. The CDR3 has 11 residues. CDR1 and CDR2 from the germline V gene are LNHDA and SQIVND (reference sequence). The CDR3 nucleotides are TGTGCCAGCCGGAGAGGCAATGAGCAGTTCTTC. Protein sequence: CASRRGNEQFF.

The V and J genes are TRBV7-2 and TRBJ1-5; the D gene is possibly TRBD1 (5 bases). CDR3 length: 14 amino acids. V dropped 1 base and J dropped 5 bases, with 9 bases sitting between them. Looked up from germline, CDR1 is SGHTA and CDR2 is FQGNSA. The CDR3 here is CASSLVRGDQPQHF. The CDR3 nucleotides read TGTGCCAGCAGCTTAGTCCGGGGCGATCAGCCCCAGCATTTT.

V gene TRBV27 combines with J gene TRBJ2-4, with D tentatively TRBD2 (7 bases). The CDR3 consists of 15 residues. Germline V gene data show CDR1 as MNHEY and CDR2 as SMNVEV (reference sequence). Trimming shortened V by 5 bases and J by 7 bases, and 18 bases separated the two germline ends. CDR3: CASSPLQGGENIQYF. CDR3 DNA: TGTGCCAGCAGTCCTTTACAGGGAGGGGAGAACATTCAGTACTTC.

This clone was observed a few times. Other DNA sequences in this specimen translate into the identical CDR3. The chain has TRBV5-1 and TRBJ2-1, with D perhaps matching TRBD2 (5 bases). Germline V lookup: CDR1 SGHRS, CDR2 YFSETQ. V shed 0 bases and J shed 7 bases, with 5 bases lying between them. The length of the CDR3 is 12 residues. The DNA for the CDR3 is TGCGCCAGCAGCTTGGCGGGGAATGAGCAGTTCTTC. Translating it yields CASSLAGNEQFF.